This T cell receptor (beta chain) was found in a study of blood T cell repertoires in COVID-19. As originally analysed: Counts of nucleated cells, estimated from reference gene primer amplification, were obtained. Sequencing was performed with immunoSEQ multiplex PCR; in TCRdb, only in-frame clones are kept and a portion is missing. V, J and clone size are those of that table, while D and trimming were read from the DNA. The table has about 130,000 clones, around 79% seen once. Trimming cost V 3 bases and J 9 bases, with 15 bases left between them. Germline V lookup: CDR1 LNHDA, CDR2 SQIVND (reference sequence). CDR3 size: 14 residues.

Sequenced sample: peripheral blood. The gene calls are TRBV19 and TRBJ2-1; TRBD2 is a possible D gene (7 bases). The clonotype comes from a woman aged 70-85 years with COVID-19, enrolled during active disease. CDR3 sequence: CASSIERGAPEQFF. The CDR3, as DNA: TGTGCCAGTAGTATCGAACGGGGGGCCCCTGAGCAGTTCTTC.